The 3 T cell receptor beta chains presented below share a single source sample, sequenced in a study of glioma-infiltrating T cells after dendritic cell vaccination. Time point meaning: after dendritic cell vaccination, including at tumor progression/relapse. The assay was immunoSEQ multiplex PCR, and TCRdb's table has in-frame clones only and misses some. The sample holds about 87,000 clones, 80% to 85% seen once. Sequenced material: blood, taken after dendritic cell vaccination. These TCRs come from a human donor with glioblastoma.

CDR3: CASSSGWETQYF. The CDR3 DNA reads as TGTGCCAGCAGCTCGGGATGGGAGACCCAGTACTTC. The V call is TRBV7-2, the J call TRBJ2-5; tentative D call: TRBD2 (5 bases). CDR1 and CDR2 from the germline V gene are SGHTA and FQGNSA. The CDR3 extends over 12 amino acids. V was cut by 4 bases and J by 5 bases, with 8 bases left in between.

On this clone itself: The same CDR3 arises from other DNA sequences in this sample as well. The CDR3 region has the DNA TGCGCCAGCAGCTTGGAGGGGGTTAGCAATCAGCCCCAGCATTTT. Its translation is CASSLEGVSNQPQHF. This chain links TRBV5-1 with TRBJ1-5, with TRBD1 as a possible D gene (6 bases). The CDR3 has 15 amino acids. The germline CDR1 and CDR2 sequences are SGHRS and YFSETQ. Trimming shortened V by 0 bases and J by 0 bases, and 7 bases separated the two germline ends.

J is TRBJ2-5 and V is TRBV7-2; 8 bases line up with TRBD1. In germline, CDR1 is SGHTA, CDR2 FQGNSA. The CDR3 length is 15 residues. The V gene end was trimmed by 1 base and the J gene end by 5 bases; junction bases not matched to a gene: 6. CDR3 nucleotides: TGTGCCAGCAGCTTAGGCAGGGGGCGAGTTGAGACCCAGTACTTC. This encodes CASSLGRGRVETQYF. The complete variable domain, with remaining parts taken from reference TRBV7-2 and TRBJ2-5, reads GAGVSQSPSNKVTEKGKDVELRCDPISGHTALYWYRQSLGQGLEFLIYFQGNSAPDKSGLPSDRFSAERTGGSVSTLTIQRTQQEDSAVYLCASSLGRGRVETQYFGPGTRLLVL.